One and the same sample provided the 2 T cell receptor beta chains below, sequenced in a study of T cell repertoires in cytomegalovirus infection (dated by TCRdb to 2018 to 2020). Instrument on record: Illumina HiSeq 1500. TCRdb cleaned the public reads at Q25 with fastp, built clones with MiXCR and kept in-frame beta chains. Rows are unified per CDR3 protein, each entry keeping the most common DNA and genes. In all, the sample holds roughly 760,000 distinct CDR3 sequences, and 35% of those were seen once. In total, the top ten clones hold under 3.5% of the sample. The sample consisted of PBMCs. Receptors originate from a human donor in good health (CMV status not recorded). Some clones in this sample may be carry-over from other donors' samples.

The chain links TRBV6-5 to TRBJ2-1, with 14 nucleotides matching TRBD2. The CDR3 is 15 residues long. V was pared by 6 bases and J by 9 bases, with 7 bases of the junction left unmatched. CDR1 and CDR2 (germline): MNHEY, SVGAGI. DNA of the CDR3: TGTGCCAGCAGAAAACGACTAGCGGGGGGGAGTGAGCAGTTCTTC. It codes for CASRKRLAGGSEQFF.

V is TRBV15 and J is TRBJ1-4, with D perhaps matching TRBD1 (5 bases). Germline loops: CDR1 LNHNV, CDR2 YYDKDF (reference sequence). This CDR3 region has 17 residues. The germline V and J ends were trimmed by 1 base and 13 bases, with 25 bases remaining between them. The CDR3 sequence: CATSRAPAHRGAEALFF. CDR3 bases: TGTGCCACCAGCAGAGCTCCAGCCCATCGGGGCGCGGAAGCACTGTTTTTT.